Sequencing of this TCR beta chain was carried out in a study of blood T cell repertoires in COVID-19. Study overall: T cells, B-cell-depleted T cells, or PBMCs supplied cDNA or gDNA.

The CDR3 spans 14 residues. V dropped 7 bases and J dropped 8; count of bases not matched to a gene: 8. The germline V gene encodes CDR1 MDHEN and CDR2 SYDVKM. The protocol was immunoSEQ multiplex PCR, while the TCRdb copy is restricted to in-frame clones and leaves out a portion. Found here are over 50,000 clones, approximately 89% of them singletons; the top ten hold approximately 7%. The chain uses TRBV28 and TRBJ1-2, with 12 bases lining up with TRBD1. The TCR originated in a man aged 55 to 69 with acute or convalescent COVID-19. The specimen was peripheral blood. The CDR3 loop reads CASKPGQGAGGYTF. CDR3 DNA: TGTGCCAGCAAGCCGGGACAGGGGGCTGGAGGCTACACCTTC.